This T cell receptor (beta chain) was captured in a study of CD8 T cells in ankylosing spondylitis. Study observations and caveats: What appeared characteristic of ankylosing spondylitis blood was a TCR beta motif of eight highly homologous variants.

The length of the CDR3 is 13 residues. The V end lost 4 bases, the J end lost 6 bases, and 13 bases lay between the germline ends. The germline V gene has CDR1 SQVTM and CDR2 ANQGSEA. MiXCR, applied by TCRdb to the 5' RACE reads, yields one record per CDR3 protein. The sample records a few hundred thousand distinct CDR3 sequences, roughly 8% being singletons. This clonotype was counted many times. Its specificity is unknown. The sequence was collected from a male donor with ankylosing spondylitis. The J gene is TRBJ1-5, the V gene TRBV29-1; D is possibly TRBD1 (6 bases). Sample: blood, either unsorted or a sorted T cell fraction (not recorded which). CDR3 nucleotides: TGCAGCGTTGGAGGGGGTAGGAGTCAGCCCCAGCATTTT. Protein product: CSVGGGRSQPQHF.